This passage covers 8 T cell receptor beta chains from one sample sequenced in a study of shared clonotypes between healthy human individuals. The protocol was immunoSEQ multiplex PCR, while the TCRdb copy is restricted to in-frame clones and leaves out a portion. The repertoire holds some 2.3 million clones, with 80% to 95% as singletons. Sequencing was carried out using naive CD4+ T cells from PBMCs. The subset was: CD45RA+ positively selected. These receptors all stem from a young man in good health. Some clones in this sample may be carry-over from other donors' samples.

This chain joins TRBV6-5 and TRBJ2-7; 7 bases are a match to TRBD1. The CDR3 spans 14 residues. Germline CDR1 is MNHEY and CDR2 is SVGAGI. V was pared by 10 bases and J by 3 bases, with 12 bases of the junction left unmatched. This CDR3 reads CATQSTGAIYEQYF. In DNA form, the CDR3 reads TGTGCCACCCAAAGCACAGGGGCCATCTACGAGCAGTACTTC.

CDR3 sequence (DNA): TGTGCCAGCAAAACGGGACAGGGTATTCAACCCCAGCATTTT. This encodes CASKTGQGIQPQHF. The rearrangement uses TRBV2 and TRBJ1-5; TRBD1 matches 9 bases. Per germline, CDR1 SNHLY and CDR2 FYNNEI. The CDR3 is made up of 14 amino acids. J lost 10 bases, V lost 7 bases, and 11 bases had no gene match.

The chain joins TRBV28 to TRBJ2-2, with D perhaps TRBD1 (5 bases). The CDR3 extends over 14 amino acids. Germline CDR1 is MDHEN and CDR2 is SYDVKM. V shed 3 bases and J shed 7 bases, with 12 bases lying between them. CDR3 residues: CASSFVPRGGELFF. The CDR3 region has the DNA TGTGCCAGCAGTTTCGTTCCTAGGGGCGGGGAGCTGTTTTTT. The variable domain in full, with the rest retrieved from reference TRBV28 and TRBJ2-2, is DVKVTQSSRYLVKRTGEKVFLECVQDMDHENMFWYRQDPGLGLRLIYFSYDVKMKEKGDIPEGYSVSREKKERFSLILESASTNQTSMYLCASSFVPRGGELFFGEGSRLTVL.

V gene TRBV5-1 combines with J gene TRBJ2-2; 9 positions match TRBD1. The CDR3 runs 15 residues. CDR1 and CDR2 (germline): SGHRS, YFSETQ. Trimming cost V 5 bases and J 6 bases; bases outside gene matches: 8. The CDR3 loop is CASSFGQGRAGELFF. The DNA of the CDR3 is TGCGCCAGCAGTTTCGGACAGGGGAGGGCCGGGGAGCTGTTTTTT.

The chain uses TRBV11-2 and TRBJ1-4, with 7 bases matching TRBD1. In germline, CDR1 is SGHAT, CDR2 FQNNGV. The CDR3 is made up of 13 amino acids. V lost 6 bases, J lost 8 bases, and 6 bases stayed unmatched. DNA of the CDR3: TGTGCCAGCAGGAGACAGGGTGGAGAAAAACTGTTTTTT. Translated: CASRRQGGEKLFF.

CDR3 loop: CASSPTRLYEQYF. DNA of the CDR3: TGTGCCAGCTCACCAACACGGCTTTACGAGCAGTACTTC. This chain links TRBV18 with TRBJ2-7; the D is unclear. The length of the CDR3 is 13 residues. The V gene's germline CDR1 is KGHSH and CDR2 LQKENI. Trimming removed 2 bases at V and 4 bases at J, with 9 bases between.

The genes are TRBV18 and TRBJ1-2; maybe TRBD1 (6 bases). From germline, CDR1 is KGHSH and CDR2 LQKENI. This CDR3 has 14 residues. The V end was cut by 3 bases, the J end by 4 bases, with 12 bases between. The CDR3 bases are TGTGCCAGCTCACCCGACAGGTTCGGCTATGGCTACACCTTC. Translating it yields CASSPDRFGYGYTF.

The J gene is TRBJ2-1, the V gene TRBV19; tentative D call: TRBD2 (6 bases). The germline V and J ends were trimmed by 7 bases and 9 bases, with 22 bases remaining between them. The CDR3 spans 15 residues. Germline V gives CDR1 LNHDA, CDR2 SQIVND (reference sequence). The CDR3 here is CASTHTGTAGGEQFF. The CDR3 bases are TGTGCCAGTACTCACACCGGGACTGCCGGGGGTGAGCAGTTCTTC.